This T cell receptor (beta chain) emerged from a study of shared clonotypes between healthy human individuals. Repertoires were generated with immunoSEQ multiplex PCR, while TCRdb's copy carries only in-frame clones and drops some. Among a few hundred thousand clones, approximately 79% were seen once, and the ten largest hold around 12%. This clonotype was obtained from a woman in her forties in good health. Some clones in this sample may be carry-over from other donors' samples. Sequenced input: PBMCs.

Here the CDR3 reads CASSLGGTGSFLAKNIQYF. CDR3 in DNA: TGTGCCAGCAGCCTCGGTGGGACAGGGTCTTTTCTAGCCAAAAACATTCAGTACTTC. The chain couples TRBV28 to TRBJ2-4; 9 bases are shared with TRBD1. Germline V gives CDR1 MDHEN, CDR2 SYDVKM. V dropped 6 bases and J dropped 0; count of bases not matched to a gene: 15. CDR3 length equals 19 residues.